This T cell receptor beta chain was retrieved from a study of cytomegalovirus exposure and HLA in healthy donors. Germline V lookup: CDR1 SGHTA, CDR2 FQGTGA. The CDR3 runs 14 residues. The junction had 3 bases not matched to a gene; V was cut back by 1 base and J by 7 bases. The PCR employed 60 Vbeta primers together with 13 Jbeta primers. The data were produced by immunoSEQ multiplex PCR, yet TCRdb's version contains in-frame clones alone and is incomplete. The sample gives 55,000 to 90,000 clones, roughly 72% of which show up once; 5.5% to 7% is in the top ten. This clonotype was sampled from a man between 45 and 60 years old in good health and CMV-seronegative. The sequenced sample consisted of PBMCs. The V and J genes are TRBV7-3 and TRBJ2-1; 8 positions match TRBD2. As DNA, the CDR3 is TGTGCCAGCAGCTTAAGTCCTAGCGGGAATGAGCAGTTCTTC. It codes for CASSLSPSGNEQFF. Drawing the rest from reference TRBV7-3 and TRBJ2-1, the complete variable domain is GAGVSQTPSNKVTEKGKYVELRCDPISGHTALYWYRQSLGQGPEFLIYFQGTGAADDSGLPNDRFFAVRPEGSVSTLKIQRTERGDSAVYLCASSLSPSGNEQFFGPGTRLTVL.